This T cell receptor beta chain was documented in a study of cytomegalovirus exposure and HLA in healthy donors. CDR1 is LNHNV and CDR2 is YYDKDF in the germline V gene (reference sequence). The CDR3 runs to 15 residues. PCR primers comprised 60 Vbeta and 13 Jbeta primers. The assay was immunoSEQ multiplex PCR, and TCRdb's table has in-frame clones only and misses some. The sample holds just over 150,000 clones. In nominal health when sampled, donors likely had unrecorded immune exposures nonetheless. In the case of this clone: Germline and junction disagree at one end, which may indicate a read error.

The rearrangement links TRBV15 to TRBJ2-3; the match to TRBD1 covers 12 bases. The sample comprised PBMCs. This receptor was obtained from a man aged 25 to 40 in good health and CMV-seronegative. CDR3 sequence: CATSYRDRGHDTQCF. The CDR3 DNA follows: TGTGCCACCTCATACCGGGACAGGGGGCACGATACGCAGTGTTTT. Full variable domain (outside the CDR3, taken from reference TRBV15 and TRBJ2-3): DAMVIQNPRYQVTQFGKPVTLSCSQTLNHNVMYWYQQKSSQAPKLLFHYYDKDFNNEADTPDNFQSRRPNTSFCFLDIRSPGLGDTAMYLCATSYRDRGHDTQCFGPGTRLTVL.